The next 27 T cell receptor beta chains were all read from a single sample in a study of blood T cell repertoires in COVID-19. Clones were read by immunoSEQ multiplex PCR, and TCRdb kept only the in-frame ones, dropping some. Found here are over 130,000 clones, less than 90% of them singletons; the top ten hold under 3%. The sequencing input was peripheral blood. These receptors all come from a human donor with COVID-19, enrolled during active disease. The donor label of this sample is uncertain.

This clone was recorded a few times. This sequence joins TRBV19 and TRBJ2-2; the D gene is possibly TRBD1 (5 bases). Per the germline V gene, CDR1 is LNHDA and CDR2 is SQIVND (reference sequence). V lost 8 bases and J lost 1, with 11 bases in between. CDR3 size: 14 residues. The CDR3 DNA is TGTGCCAGTTCCACAGGTTTGAACACCGGGGAGCTGTTTTTT. Protein sequence: CASSTGLNTGELFF. The entire variable domain, with the rest obtained from reference TRBV19 and TRBJ2-2, is as follows: DGGITQSPKYLFRKEGQNVTLSCEQNLNHDAMYWYRQDPGQGLRLIYYSQIVNDFQKGDIAEGYSVSREKKESFPLTVTSAQKNPTAFYLCASSTGLNTGELFFGEGSRLTVL.

The V and J genes are TRBV6-5 and TRBJ1-3, with 7 bases fitting TRBD1. This CDR3 spans 15 amino acids. The germline gives CDR1 MNHEY, CDR2 SVGAGI. V lost 6 bases to trimming and J lost 0 bases; unmatched junction nucleotides: 5. In nucleotides, the CDR3 is TGTGCCAGCAGAACAGGGGTCGACTCTGGAAACACCATATATTTT. Protein sequence: CASRTGVDSGNTIYF.

This chain connects TRBV5-1 to TRBJ2-6, with 8 bases identical to TRBD1. After removal of 1 base from V and 1 base from J, the junction contained 7 bases not matched to a gene. This CDR3 contains 18 residues. Germline lookup yields CDR1 SGHRS and CDR2 YFSETQ. The CDR3 loop is CASSLIPGGGSGANVLTF. The CDR3 DNA reads TGCGCCAGCAGCTTGATCCCAGGGGGCGGGTCTGGGGCCAACGTCCTGACTTTC. The variable domain in full, with the rest retrieved from reference TRBV5-1 and TRBJ2-6, is KAGVTQTPRYLIKTRGQQVTLSCSPISGHRSVSWYQQTPGQGLQFLFEYFSETQRNKGNFPGRFSGRQFSNSRSEMNVSTLELGDSALYLCASSLIPGGGSGANVLTFGAGSRLTVL.

The chain joins TRBV27 to TRBJ2-7, with 9 bases lining up with TRBD1. This CDR3 spans 15 amino acids. The germline V gene encodes CDR1 MNHEY and CDR2 SMNVEV (reference sequence). Germline trimming cut 1 base from V and 6 bases from J; bases unmatched to any gene: 7. CDR3 loop: CASSLYPGQGSEQYF. The CDR3 coding sequence is TGTGCCAGCAGTTTATATCCGGGACAGGGCTCCGAGCAGTACTTC.

The CDR3 bases are TGTGCCACCAAACGGGGACTCTATAGCAATCAGCCCCAGCATTTT. This translates into CATKRGLYSNQPQHF. This chain connects TRBV2 to TRBJ1-5; D might be TRBD1 (5 bases). The V end was cut by 10 bases, the J end by 0 bases, with 16 bases between. Per germline, CDR1 SNHLY and CDR2 FYNNEI. The CDR3 contains 15 residues.

This rearrangement joins TRBV5-1 to TRBJ1-6; 11 bases agree with TRBD1. This CDR3 region has 15 residues. Germline CDR1 SGHRS, CDR2 YFSETQ. V shed 4 bases, J shed 6 bases, and the junction held 3 bases outside the gene matches. CDR3 protein: CASSPGTGGNSPLHF. The CDR3 DNA follows: TGCGCCAGCAGCCCCGGGACAGGGGGTAATTCACCCCTCCACTTT.

The chain joins TRBV5-1 to TRBJ1-1; D is possibly TRBD1 (6 bases). V shed 0 bases and J shed 0 bases, with 15 bases lying between them. Germline V gene sequence: CDR1 SGHRS, CDR2 YFSETQ. This CDR3 spans 17 amino acids. CDR3 protein: CASSLGQRRGMNTEAFF. The DNA for the CDR3 is TGCGCCAGCAGCTTGGGGCAGCGTAGGGGGATGAACACTGAAGCTTTCTTT.

The CDR3 loop reads CASSSPRGDYGYTF. The DNA of the CDR3 is TGTGCCAGCAGCTCTCCCAGGGGGGACTATGGCTACACCTTC. V and J are TRBV9 and TRBJ1-2, with 7 bases lining up with TRBD1. Trimming cost V 4 bases and J 3 bases; bases outside gene matches: 6. The CDR3 is 14 amino acids. Germline CDR1 and CDR2: SGDLS and YYNGEE.

The rearrangement links TRBV6-5 to TRBJ2-1; the match to TRBD2 covers 8 bases. Per germline, CDR1 MNHEY and CDR2 SVGAGI. The CDR3 runs to 14 residues. The J segment lost 7 bases and the V segment lost 6 bases, leaving 8 bases of the junction unmatched. CDR3 nucleotides: TGTGCCAGCAGCCCCGGGACTAGGCGAAATGAGCAGTTCTTC. It encodes CASSPGTRRNEQFF.

The chain carries TRBV29-1 and TRBJ2-3; D might be TRBD2 (6 bases). The CDR3 loop spans 12 amino acids. Trimming took 8 bases from V and 3 from J, leaving 12 bases between them. Germline V lookup: CDR1 SQVTM, CDR2 ANQGSEA. This chain's CDR3 is CSSPGGTDTQYF. The DNA of the CDR3 is TGCAGCTCCCCTGGGGGGACAGATACGCAGTATTTT.

J is TRBJ2-4 and V is TRBV6-6; maybe TRBD1 (6 bases). Germline V gives CDR1 MNHNY, CDR2 SVGAGI (reference sequence). The germline V and J ends were trimmed by 0 bases and 3 bases, with 9 bases remaining between them. CDR3 length equals 15 residues. The CDR3 region is CASSYSLDSKNIQYF. The CDR3 nucleotides are TGTGCCAGCAGTTACTCGCTGGACAGCAAAAACATTCAGTACTTC.

The rearrangement links TRBV5-5 to TRBJ2-7; D perhaps matches TRBD1 (6 bases). Trimming pared 2 bases from V and 6 bases from J, leaving 15 bases between. Per germline, CDR1 SGHKS and CDR2 YYEKEE (reference sequence). This CDR3 spans 14 amino acids. The CDR3 loop reads CASSFIQGMGEQYF. CDR3 bases: TGTGCCAGCAGCTTTATTCAGGGGATGGGCGAGCAGTACTTC.

The rearrangement links TRBV5-4 to TRBJ1-2; D unclear. CDR1 and CDR2 (germline): SGHNT, YYREEE (reference sequence). Trimming cost V 2 bases and J 8 bases, with 13 bases left between them. CDR3 length equals 13 residues. CDR3 in amino acids: CASSLEPSGGYTF. The DNA of the CDR3 is TGTGCCAGCAGCTTAGAACCCTCGGGGGGCTACACCTTC. Based on the CDR3 plus reference TRBV5-4 and TRBJ1-2, the full variable domain is ETGVTQSPTHLIKTRGQQVTLRCSSQSGHNTVSWYQQALGQGPQFIFQYYREEENGRGNFPPRFSGLQFPNYSSELNVNALELDDSALYLCASSLEPSGGYTFGSGTRLTVV.

The chain uses TRBV3-1 (or the pseudogene TRBV3-2) and TRBJ2-1; 16 bases line up with TRBD2. The CDR3 is made up of 18 amino acids. V gave up 3 bases and J gave up 8 bases; unmatched junction bases: 10. Germline CDR1 reads LGHDT; CDR2 reads YNNKEL (reference sequence). The CDR3 sequence is CASSHYSGLAGGRYEQFF. Written as DNA, the CDR3 is TGTGCCAGCAGCCATTACTCGGGACTAGCGGGGGGGCGGTATGAGCAGTTCTTC.

This sequence joins TRBV5-1 and TRBJ1-3, with D unclear. The length of the CDR3 is 14 residues. Trimming pared 0 bases from V and 3 bases from J, leaving 7 bases between. CDR1 is SGHRS and CDR2 is YFSETQ in the germline V gene. The CDR3 sequence: CASSLASSGNTIYF. As DNA, the CDR3 is TGCGCCAGCAGCTTGGCTTCCAGTGGAAACACCATATATTTT. The full variable domain, completed using reference TRBV5-1 and TRBJ1-3, is KAGVTQTPRYLIKTRGQQVTLSCSPISGHRSVSWYQQTPGQGLQFLFEYFSETQRNKGNFPGRFSGRQFSNSRSEMNVSTLELGDSALYLCASSLASSGNTIYFGEGSWLTVV.

This clone appeared a single time. This rearrangement joins TRBV24-1 to TRBJ2-3, with TRBD2 matching over 9 bases. Germline-derived CDR1 and CDR2 are KGHDR and SFDVKD. V lost 7 bases and J lost 2; bases outside the gene matches: 6. This CDR3 has 15 amino acids. The CDR3 DNA is TGTGCCACCAGCGGAGCGGGAGGTTTCACAGATACGCAGTATTTT. It translates to CATSGAGGFTDTQYF.

The J gene is TRBJ1-4, the V gene TRBV5-8; TRBD1 matches 10 bases. The trim removed 4 bases at V and 8 bases at J, leaving 11 bases unmatched. The CDR3 has 16 amino acids. The V gene's germline CDR1 is SGHTS and CDR2 YDEGEE. Here the CDR3 DNA reads TGTGCCAGCAGCCCCGGACAGGGGGGGGCGTCCGAAAAACTGTTTTTT. It yields the protein CASSPGQGGASEKLFF.

This chain links TRBV11-3 with TRBJ2-7, with D hard to call. This CDR3 is 12 amino acids long. Germline assignment: CDR1 SGHNT and CDR2 YENEEA. V lost 0 bases and J lost 5, with 5 bases in between. This CDR3 reads CASSLEGNEQYF. The CDR3 nucleotides read TGTGCCAGCAGCTTAGAGGGCAACGAGCAGTACTTC.

The chain uses TRBV27 and TRBJ1-5; D is possibly TRBD1 (5 bases). The CDR3 length is 15 residues. V lost 6 bases, J lost 4 bases, and 16 bases lay in between. CDR1 MNHEY and CDR2 SMNVEV come from the germline V gene (reference sequence). CDR3 DNA: TGTGCCAGCAGGGCTCGGGGGTTCGGGAATCAGCCCCAGCATTTT. Encoded protein: CASRARGFGNQPQHF.

The rearrangement joins TRBV25-1 to TRBJ2-5; a possible D gene is TRBD2 (6 bases). CDR3 size: 16 residues. Deletions cut 3 bases from V and 1 base from J, with 15 bases between. Germline V lookup: CDR1 MGHDK, CDR2 SYGVNS. This CDR3 is CASSDFGGALQETQYF. The CDR3 DNA is TGTGCCAGCAGTGATTTTGGCGGGGCGCTCCAAGAGACCCAGTACTTC.

To note about this clone: This CDR3 is also generated by other DNA sequences in the sample. This chain uses TRBV24-1 with TRBJ2-5; a possible D gene is TRBD2 (6 bases). The CDR3 covers 14 residues. Trimming removed 9 bases at V and 5 bases at J, with 18 bases between. The V gene's germline CDR1 is KGHDR and CDR2 SFDVKD. CDR3 protein: CATALTGEGETQYF. The CDR3 DNA follows: TGTGCCACCGCCCTAACGGGAGAGGGTGAGACCCAGTACTTC.

The chain joins TRBV6-6 to TRBJ2-7; 7 nucleotides match TRBD1. The CDR3 totals 13 residues. Looked up from germline, CDR1 is MNHNY and CDR2 is SVGAGI (reference sequence). After removal of 4 bases from V and 5 bases from J, the junction contained 5 bases not matched to a gene. CDR3 residues: CASSSRQGHEQYF. The CDR3 DNA follows: TGTGCCAGCAGTTCCAGACAGGGCCACGAGCAGTACTTC.

This clone was detected once. This chain connects TRBV5-1 to TRBJ2-7; perhaps TRBD2 as D (7 bases). V was shortened by 3 bases and J by 3 bases, with 13 bases between the two germline ends. Germline V lookup: CDR1 SGHRS, CDR2 YFSETQ. The CDR3 spans 14 residues. Here the CDR3 reads CASSWGRGSYEQYF. CDR3 DNA sequence: TGCGCCAGCAGCTGGGGGCGGGGGAGCTACGAGCAGTACTTC.

The chain is built from TRBV5-1 and TRBJ2-5; D possibly corresponds to TRBD1 (6 bases). Trimming took off 5 bases at V and 4 bases at J, with 21 bases between the two ends. Germline V gene sequence: CDR1 SGHRS, CDR2 YFSETQ. This CDR3 is 16 amino acids long. The CDR3 region is CASSRIDPGAGETQYF. DNA for the CDR3: TGCGCCAGCAGTCGCATTGACCCAGGGGCGGGAGAGACCCAGTACTTC.

The CDR3 here is CAIRRTGGSYEQYF. The CDR3, as DNA: TGTGCCATTCGAAGGACAGGGGGTTCCTACGAGCAGTACTTC. The V call is TRBV10-3, the J call TRBJ2-7; 10 bases match TRBD1. With V trimmed by 9 bases and J by 1 base, 6 bases remained unmatched. The V gene's germline CDR1 is ENHRY and CDR2 SYGVKD. The CDR3 has 14 residues.

Here the CDR3 DNA reads TGCGCCAGCAGCTTCCTCCCAGGGGACACTGAAGCTTTCTTT. It codes for CASSFLPGDTEAFF. The chain has TRBV5-1 and TRBJ1-1; TRBD1 is a possible D gene (6 bases). Trimming removed 2 bases from V and 3 bases from J, with 11 bases in between. The length of the CDR3 is 14 residues. From germline, CDR1 is SGHRS and CDR2 YFSETQ.

This clone is a singleton in its sample. Other DNA sequences within the sample encode an identical CDR3. The chain employs TRBV9 and TRBJ1-2, with D perhaps TRBD1 (6 bases). Germline V lookup: CDR1 SGDLS, CDR2 YYNGEE. The V gene lost 4 bases and the J gene lost 2 bases, with 9 bases spanning the gap. CDR3 length: 13 residues. The DNA of the CDR3 is TGTGCCAGCAGCATACAGGGAAACTATGGCTACACCTTC. Encoded protein: CASSIQGNYGYTF.